This TCR beta chain came from a study of blood T cell repertoires in COVID-19. In the authors' workflow: Estimation of nucleated cell counts was performed using reference gene primer amplification. The table came from immunoSEQ multiplex PCR; TCRdb's copy has only in-frame clones and leaves some out. That table gives V, J and clone size, and the DNA gave D and trimming. Of about 42,000 clones listed, roughly 76% are singletons. Material for sequencing was peripheral blood. The clonotype originates from a man between 65 and 79 years old with active or convalescent COVID-19.

CDR3 nucleotide sequence: TGTGCCAGCACTGTAGGACAGGCGTCGTACAATGAGCAGTTCTTC. This codes for CASTVGQASYNEQFF. The chain recombines TRBV6-5 with TRBJ2-1; 7 positions match TRBD1. The CDR3 extends over 15 amino acids. J gave up 4 bases and V 7 bases, and 10 bases lay outside the gene matches. In germline, CDR1 is MNHEY, CDR2 SVGAGI.